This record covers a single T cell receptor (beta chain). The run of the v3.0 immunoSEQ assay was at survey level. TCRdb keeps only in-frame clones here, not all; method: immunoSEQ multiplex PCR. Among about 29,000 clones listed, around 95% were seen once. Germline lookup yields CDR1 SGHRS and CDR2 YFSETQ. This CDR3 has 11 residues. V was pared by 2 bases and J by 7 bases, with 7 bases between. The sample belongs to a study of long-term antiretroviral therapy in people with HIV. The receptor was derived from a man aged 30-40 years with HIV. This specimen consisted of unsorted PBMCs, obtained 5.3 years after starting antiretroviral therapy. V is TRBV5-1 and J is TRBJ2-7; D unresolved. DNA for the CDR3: TGCGCCAGCAGCTTTGGTAATGAGCAGTACTTC. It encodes CASSFGNEQYF.